Listed here are 8 T cell receptor beta chains from one sample, sequenced in a study of Ad26.COV2.S vaccination and SARS-CoV-2 variants. Produced via immunoSEQ multiplex PCR; TCRdb's table is partial and in-frame only. Among around 450,000 clones listed, roughly 89% were seen once. Treatment meaning: roughly 20 received Ad26.COV2.S at low or high dose, single or two shots; a few received placebo; per-sample allocation not given. Samples analyzed were those drawn on day 63 after the first vaccine or placebo injection. The specimen was peripheral blood, collected in a trial of Ad26.COV2.S vaccine versus placebo. The receptors stem from a person between 18 and 60 years old who received the Ad26.COV2.S COVID-19 vaccine or a placebo.

This clone has a handful of counts. This chain uses TRBV7-2 with TRBJ1-5; D call uncertain. V lost 6 bases and J lost 0, with 12 bases in between. Germline lookup yields CDR1 SGHTA and CDR2 FQGNSA. The CDR3 runs 15 residues. The DNA of the CDR3 is TGTGCCAGCAGACTGACACCTTATAGCAATCAGCCCCAGCATTTT. Encoded protein: CASRLTPYSNQPQHF.

This chain joins TRBV7-2 and TRBJ2-1, with 13 bases aligning to TRBD2. Germline V gene sequence: CDR1 SGHTA, CDR2 FQGNSA. The CDR3 contains 15 residues. V gave up 5 bases and J gave up 12 bases; unmatched junction bases: 10. The CDR3 loop is CASSPRLAGGGVQFF. The CDR3 DNA sequence: TGTGCCAGCAGCCCCCGACTAGCGGGAGGTGGGGTGCAGTTCTTC.

V and J are TRBV28 and TRBJ2-7, with TRBD1 identical over 7 bases. This CDR3 is built from 18 residues. J lost 2 bases, V lost 6 bases, and 19 bases had no gene match. CDR1 is MDHEN, CDR2 SYDVKM, per germline. The CDR3 nucleotides are TGTGCCAGCAGCCCTACGGACAGGCCGTGGGCCGGGGCCTACGAGCAGTACGTC. This codes for CASSPTDRPWAGAYEQYV.

The CDR3 DNA is TGTGCCAGCAGTTTTGGGAATAAAGCGAACACCGGGGAGCTGTTTTTT. Translation: CASSFGNKANTGELFF. This chain joins TRBV6-2 or TRBV6-3 and TRBJ2-2; D call uncertain. CDR1 MNHEY and CDR2 SVGEGT come from the germline V gene. Trimming left V 4 bases short and J 0 bases short, with 12 bases between. The CDR3 has 16 amino acids.

The J gene is TRBJ1-5, the V gene TRBV15, with 7 bases lining up with TRBD1. V was clipped by 2 bases and J by 0 bases; unmatched bases: 4. This CDR3 has 16 amino acids. Germline lookup yields CDR1 LNHNV and CDR2 YYDKDF (reference sequence). The CDR3 region has the DNA TGTGCCACCAGCAGATCCGGGACAGTTAGCAATCAGCCCCAGCATTTT. Translated: CATSRSGTVSNQPQHF.

This clone came up once. CDR3: CASSRSRSYNEQFF. In DNA, the CDR3 is TGTGCCAGCAGCCGGTCTAGGTCCTACAATGAGCAGTTCTTC. The chain recombines TRBV7-9 with TRBJ2-1; the D is unclear. V lost 5 bases to trimming and J lost 1 base, with 9 bases between them. Germline CDR1 SEHNR, CDR2 FQNEAQ (reference sequence). The CDR3 totals 14 residues.

V usage is TRBV15 and J usage is TRBJ2-1; tentatively, D is TRBD2 (6 bases). The germline gives CDR1 LNHNV, CDR2 YYDKDF (reference sequence). The CDR3 runs to 17 residues. V lost 0 bases to trimming and J lost 0 bases, with 12 bases between them. CDR3 amino acids: CATSRDLAGSSYNEQFF. The CDR3 nucleotides read TGTGCCACCAGCAGAGACTTGGCGGGGAGCTCCTACAATGAGCAGTTCTTC.

This clone was observed once. The chain joins TRBV5-1 to TRBJ2-1, with D tentatively TRBD2 (6 bases). Germline V CDR1 and CDR2: SGHRS, YFSETQ. This CDR3 is built from 15 residues. V dropped 4 bases and J dropped 2 bases, with 13 bases sitting between them. The CDR3 coding sequence is TGCGCCAGCAGCCCCTCGGAGGGCACCTACAATGAGCAGTTCTTC. As protein: CASSPSEGTYNEQFF.